The 26 T cell receptor delta chains below were found in one sample sequenced in a study of gamma-delta chains in newborns, infants, children. TCRdb redid clone calling on the reads using CATT. The sample lists 6,000 or so delta-chain clones, about 15% occurring once. The sequenced sample was blood, obtained at baseline. The receptors stem from a child who was a newborn, infant or young child, either healthy, febrile or measles-vaccinated (not recorded which).

The genes are TRDV1 and TRDJ1; a possible D gene is TRDD3 (6 bases). The CDR3 contains 22 residues. Deletions cut 0 bases from V and 0 bases from J, with 29 bases between. Germline CDR1 and CDR2: TSWWSYY and QGS. DNA of the CDR3: TGTGCTCTTGGGGAACTTAGGTTCCCTAACGCGTGGGGGTTCCAGTACACCGATAAACTCATCTTT. This sequence encodes CALGELRFPNAWGFQYTDKLIF.

Relative to its sample, this clone is medium-sized. The chain uses TRDV1 and TRDJ1; 13 bases agree with TRDD3. Per the germline V gene, CDR1 is TSWWSYY and CDR2 is QGS. The V gene end was trimmed by 2 bases and the J gene end by 0 bases; junction bases not matched to a gene: 18. The CDR3 is 22 residues long. CDR3 bases: TGTGCTCTTGGGGAATCGCCTACGTTACTGTACTGGGGGATACGAAACACCGATAAACTCATCTTT. Its protein is CALGESPTLLYWGIRNTDKLIF.

In this sample, this clone is medium-sized. This rearrangement joins TRDV2 to TRDJ1, with D possibly being TRDD3 (6 bases). Trimming took off 6 bases at V and 0 bases at J, with 25 bases between the two ends. Germline V gene lookup returns CDR1 GEAIGNYY and CDR2 EKD. The CDR3 is 18 residues long. The DNA of the CDR3 is TGTGCCTGTTCCGTACTGGGACATCGTGTACCAGACACCGATAAACTCATCTTT. Its protein is CACSVLGHRVPDTDKLIF.

This clone is classed as medium-sized. This chain uses TRDV1 with TRDJ1, with 9 bases that match TRDD3. This CDR3 is built from 18 residues. Trimming at V came to 0 bases and at J to 0 bases, leaving 8 bases not matched to a gene. Germline V lookup: CDR1 TSWWSYY, CDR2 QGS. CDR3 region: CALGELEAGGCYTDKLIF. In nucleotides, the CDR3 is TGTGCTCTTGGGGAACTAGAAGCTGGGGGATGCTACACCGATAAACTCATCTTT.

This clone appeared once. The chain combines TRDV2 with TRDJ1; TRDD3 matches at 13 bases. Unmatched junction bases numbered 13, after V lost 3 bases and J lost 4 bases. The CDR3 contains 18 residues. Looked up from germline, CDR1 is GEAIGNYY and CDR2 is EKD. CDR3: CACDLLGDTRYRNDKLIF. The CDR3, as DNA: TGTGCCTGTGACTTACTGGGGGATACGCGATACCGCAACGATAAACTCATCTTT.

Concerning this clone itself: A single base is all that separates this from a far larger clone, so a read error is likely. Other DNA variants within this sample encode the same CDR3. The rearrangement links TRDV1 to TRDJ1; 11 bases align to TRDD3. The germline V gene has CDR1 TSWWSYY and CDR2 QGS. This CDR3 has 23 residues. CDR3 loop: CALGEVRFIRPYWGISYTDKLIF. For the CDR3, the DNA is TGTGCTCTTGGGGAAGTTCGGTTCATTAGGCCGTACTGGGGGATATCCTACACCGATAAACTTATCTTT.

This clone showed up just a few times. The V and J genes are TRDV2 and TRDJ3; TRDD3 matches 13 bases. V lost 1 base and J lost 0; bases outside the gene matches: 11. Germline loops: CDR1 GEAIGNYY, CDR2 EKD. The CDR3 is made up of 22 amino acids. CDR3 in amino acids: CACDTLLGDTRPISWDTRQMFF. The CDR3 nucleotides read TGTGCCTGTGACACTTTACTGGGGGATACGAGGCCGATCTCCTGGGACACCCGACAGATGTTTTTC.

The chain joins TRDV1 to TRDJ1; 11 bases match TRDD3. The germline V gene encodes CDR1 TSWWSYY and CDR2 QGS. The J segment lost 4 bases and the V segment lost 2 bases, leaving 21 bases of the junction unmatched. CDR3 size: 21 residues. The CDR3 DNA reads TGTGCTCTTGGGGAAAAGCCACCCTACTGGGGGATAGGAAGGTTTTACGATAAACTCATCTTT. It translates to CALGEKPPYWGIGRFYDKLIF.

This clone was seen only a few times. This chain connects TRDV1 to TRDJ1; 10 bases map to TRDD3. CDR1 is TSWWSYY and CDR2 is QGS in the germline V gene. This CDR3 comprises 18 residues. Trimming removed 2 bases from V and 0 bases from J; junction bases left unmatched: 9. DNA for the CDR3: TGTGCTCTTGGGGAAGGTCCATACTGGGGGATTAACACCGATAAACTCATCTTT. Protein product: CALGEGPYWGINTDKLIF.

By proportion, this clone is medium-sized. CDR3 sequence: CACDTVGTPLLGDTRFTDKLIF. The CDR3 coding sequence is TGTGCCTGTGACACCGTCGGTACTCCTTTACTGGGGGATACGCGTTTTACCGATAAACTCATCTTT. The chain recombines TRDV2 with TRDJ1, with 13 bases identical to TRDD3. The CDR3 loop spans 22 amino acids. Germline values: CDR1 GEAIGNYY, CDR2 EKD. V was clipped by 0 bases and J by 2 bases; unmatched bases: 20.

This clone came up a few times. The chain links TRDV1 to TRDJ1; 11 nucleotides match TRDD3. Trimming took 0 bases from V and 0 from J; bases not matched to a gene: 24. The CDR3 spans 24 residues. The germline gives CDR1 TSWWSYY, CDR2 QGS. This CDR3 reads CALGELFWLFALLGDKEYTDKLIF. The CDR3 nucleotides are TGTGCTCTTGGGGAACTATTTTGGCTTTTCGCGTTACTGGGGGATAAGGAGTACACCGATAAACTCATCTTT.

This clone occurred a few times. V and J are TRDV1 and TRDJ1; 7 nucleotides align to TRDD3. Trimming at V came to 5 bases and at J to 0 bases, leaving 39 bases not matched to a gene. CDR3 size: 26 residues. CDR1 is TSWWSYY and CDR2 is QGS in the germline V gene. Here the CDR3 reads CALGPKAFSNLKGPWGLLLYTDKLIF. For the CDR3, the DNA is TGTGCTCTTGGGCCTAAAGCCTTCTCTAATTTAAAAGGCCCCTGGGGGCTTCTTCTGTACACCGATAAACTCATCTTT.

This clone is medium-sized by share. The chain combines TRDV2 with TRDJ3; 11 positions agree with TRDD3. V dropped 0 bases and J dropped 0; count of bases not matched to a gene: 3. CDR1 and CDR2 (germline): GEAIGNYY, EKD. There are 19 residues in the CDR3. Here the CDR3 reads CACDTAGGYFSWDTRQMFF. The CDR3 bases are TGTGCCTGTGACACCGCTGGGGGATACTTCTCCTGGGACACCCGACAGATGTTTTTC.

The CDR3: CALGEPNGKLIF. CDR3 sequence (DNA): TGTGCTCTTGGGGAACCTAATGGTAAACTCATCTTT. This rearrangement joins TRDV1 to TRDJ1; D ambiguous. There are 12 residues in the CDR3. V gave up 1 base and J gave up 7 bases, with 7 bases separating them. The germline V gene encodes CDR1 TSWWSYY and CDR2 QGS.

On this clone itself: TCRdb shows a much larger clone's protein in place of this DNA's translation, and the two differ at residue 13, likely through a read error; the protein shown is translated from the DNA. This sequence joins TRDV1 and TRDJ1; TRDD3 might be the D (6 bases). CDR3 size: 19 residues. Germline CDR1 is TSWWSYY and CDR2 is QGS. The ends were cut back, 0 bases at V and 1 base at J, with 21 bases in the middle. The CDR3 sequence is CALGELWVVMGGGTDKLIF. Here the CDR3 DNA reads TGTGCTCTTGGGGAACTATGGGTCGTAATGGGGGGCGGCACCGATAAACTCATCTTT.

In regard to this clone: Other DNA sequences in this specimen translate into the identical CDR3. This chain joins TRDV1 and TRDJ1; D is tentatively TRDD2 or TRDD3 (6 bases each). The V gene lost 3 bases and the J gene lost 1 base, with 36 bases spanning the gap. This CDR3 comprises 23 residues. The germline gives CDR1 TSWWSYY, CDR2 QGS. CDR3: CALGEPVPLPCLRGGDSTDKLIF. The CDR3 DNA reads as TGTGCTCTTGGGGAGCCTGTACCTCTTCCTTGCTTAAGGGGAGGGGATTCCACCGATAAACTCATCTTT.

A remark on this clone: This sample includes further DNA sequences coding for the same CDR3. The rearrangement links TRDV2 to TRDJ1; 10 bases agree with TRDD3. Germline V gene sequence: CDR1 GEAIGNYY, CDR2 EKD. The CDR3 sequence is 16 residues long. V gave up 0 bases and J gave up 0 bases; unmatched junction bases: 3. CDR3 in amino acids: CACDTLTGGYTDKLIF. CDR3 sequence (DNA): TGTGCCTGTGACACCCTTACTGGGGGATACACCGATAAACTCATCTTT.

This clone was observed a few times. TCRdb pairs this DNA with a much larger clone's protein that differs at residue 8, likely a read error; the protein shown was translated from the DNA. The genes are TRDV1 and TRDJ2; 9 nucleotides match TRDD2. The CDR3 spans 26 residues. From germline, CDR1 is TSWWSYY and CDR2 QGS. The V and J ends lost 0 bases and 0 bases, in that order; junction bases with no gene match: 29. The CDR3 DNA reads as TGTGCTCTTGGGGAACTTTCCCTGTCCTTCCTACGTGGTGTGGGGGACCGATACGCTTTGACAGCACAACTCTTCTTT. Translating gives CALGELSLSFLRGVGDRYALTAQLFF.

V is TRDV1 and J is TRDJ1; possible D gene TRDD2, 6 bases. CDR3 size: 17 residues. Germline loops: CDR1 TSWWSYY, CDR2 QGS. V lost 1 base to trimming and J lost 0 bases, with 15 bases between them. In nucleotides, the CDR3 is TGTGCTCTTGGGGAACGATCCTTCCCCTCGTACACCGATAAACTCATCTTT. Encoded protein: CALGERSFPSYTDKLIF.

This clone is medium-sized (0.01 to 0.1%) in the sample. Other DNA sequences from this sample encode an identical CDR3 as well. The chain joins TRDV1 to TRDJ1, with 13 positions matching TRDD3. The CDR3 runs to 24 residues. Germline values: CDR1 TSWWSYY, CDR2 QGS. V lost 0 bases to trimming and J lost 2 bases; unmatched junction nucleotides: 24. The CDR3 spells CALGELGNGLPPTYWGIRTDKLIF. The CDR3 nucleotides are TGTGCTCTTGGGGAACTGGGGAACGGCCTTCCTCCTACGTACTGGGGGATACGAACCGATAAACTCATCTTT.

This clone has more than one count but fewer than ten. With only one base between it and a far larger clone, this is likely a read error. The CDR3 region is CALGDLNFLFLWGYPLKTQLFF. The CDR3 nucleotides are TGTGCTCTTGGGGACCTCAACTTCCTTTTCCTTTGGGGATACCCTTTAAAAACACAACTCTTCTTT. The chain recombines TRDV1 with TRDJ2; 8 nucleotides agree with TRDD3. V trimming: 3 bases; J trimming: 9 bases; junction bases outside the gene matches: 30. CDR1 TSWWSYY and CDR2 QGS come from the germline V gene. This CDR3 comprises 22 residues.

This clone is medium-sized (0.01 to 0.1%). The rearrangement joins TRDV3 to TRDJ1, with TRDD3 identical over 7 bases. This CDR3 region has 19 residues. Looked up from germline, CDR1 is TVYSNPD and CDR2 is GDNSRS (reference sequence). V was clipped by 3 bases and J by 0 bases; unmatched bases: 22. CDR3: CALDSPCWGREAYTDKLIF. DNA of the CDR3: TGTGCCTTGGATTCCCCGTGTTGGGGGAGAGAGGCTTACACCGATAAACTCATCTTT.

This clone rates as medium-sized. CDR3 sequence (DNA): TGTGCCTTCCGTAGAGGGTACTGGGGGACCTCGTACACCGATAAACTCATCTTT. Its translation is CAFRRGYWGTSYTDKLIF. The chain is built from TRDV3 and TRDJ1; 9 bases fit TRDD3. V lost 3 bases to trimming and J lost 0 bases; unmatched junction nucleotides: 17. This CDR3 spans 18 amino acids. The germline CDR1 and CDR2 sequences are TVYSNPD and GDNSRS (reference sequence).

This clone turned up a few times. This likely stems from a read error, as it lies one base from a far larger clone. This sequence joins TRDV1 and TRDJ1; 12 bases agree with TRDD3. CDR3 length equals 20 residues. Germline loops: CDR1 TSWWSYY, CDR2 QGS. V gave up 0 bases and J gave up 3 bases; unmatched junction bases: 14. The CDR3 nucleotides read TGTGCTCTTGGGGAACTATATAGGCTGGGGGATACGAGGTACGCCGATAAACTCATCTTT. Its translation: CALGELYRLGDTRYADKLIF.

The genes are TRDV2 and TRDJ1; 9 bases align to TRDD3. The germline CDR1 and CDR2 sequences are GEAIGNYY and EKD. The CDR3 runs 25 residues. The J segment lost 0 bases and the V segment lost 4 bases, leaving 35 bases of the junction unmatched. CDR3 sequence: CACENVTPGGYPKITPGTYTDKLIF. The CDR3 DNA follows: TGTGCCTGTGAGAACGTAACACCCGGGGGATACCCGAAGATTACCCCGGGGACGTACACCGATAAACTCATCTTT.

Note on this clone: Only one base separates this from a far larger clonotype, so it likely reflects a read error. The chain uses TRDV1 and TRDJ1; 8 bases match TRDD3. Trimming removed 1 base from V and 0 bases from J; junction bases left unmatched: 25. CDR3 length: 23 amino acids. The germline V gene has CDR1 TSWWSYY and CDR2 QGS. CDR3 DNA sequence: TGTGCTCTTGGGGAACAAGCCTTCCCCGGATACTGGGGGTCTCTCTCGTACACCGATAAACTCATCTTT. Protein: CALGEQAFPGYWGSLSYTDKLIF.